These 28 T cell receptor beta chains were all obtained from the same sample, sequenced in a study of cytomegalovirus exposure and HLA in healthy donors. It was with 60 Vbeta and 13 Jbeta primers that the PCR ran. Generated by immunoSEQ multiplex PCR, the TCRdb table keeps only in-frame clones and is missing some. This sample's table has some 75,000 clones. The sequenced sample was PBMCs. These receptors all stem from a middle-aged man in good health and CMV-seronegative.

The chain combines TRBV2 with TRBJ2-7; D may be TRBD1 (6 bases). This CDR3 is 14 amino acids long. The V gene lost 2 bases and the J gene lost 0 bases, with 8 bases spanning the gap. CDR1 and CDR2 (germline): SNHLY, FYNNEI. CDR3 sequence (DNA): TGTGCCAGCAGTGAACAGGGGAGCTCCTACGAGCAGTACTTC. Protein: CASSEQGSSYEQYF.

The chain uses TRBV18 and TRBJ1-4; TRBD1 matches 7 bases. The CDR3 consists of 12 residues. V shed 8 bases, J shed 5 bases, and the junction held 2 bases outside the gene matches. CDR1 and CDR2 (germline): KGHSH, LQKENI. The CDR3 here is CASGQANEKLFF. In nucleotides, the CDR3 is TGTGCCAGCGGACAGGCAAATGAAAAACTGTTTTTT. Using reference TRBV18 and TRBJ1-4 for the parts outside the CDR3, the full variable domain is NAGVMQNPRHLVRRRGQEARLRCSPMKGHSHVYWYRQLPEEGLKFMVYLQKENIIDESGMPKERFSAEFPKEGPSILRIQQVVRGDSAAYFCASGQANEKLFFGSGTQLSVL.

The CDR3 sequence is CASSETGEETQYF. The CDR3 DNA sequence: TGTGCCAGTAGCGAGACAGGGGAAGAGACCCAGTACTTC. This chain connects TRBV19 to TRBJ2-5; 8 bases are shared with TRBD1. Germline CDR1 reads LNHDA; CDR2 reads SQIVND (reference sequence). The CDR3 is made up of 13 amino acids. V shed 6 bases and J 3 bases; nucleotides not matched to a gene: 3.

CDR3 sequence: CASSRGPGLVRSNEQFF. In nucleotides, the CDR3 is TGTGCCAGCAGCCGTGGCCCCGGACTAGTCCGCTCCAATGAGCAGTTCTTC. The chain combines TRBV11-3 with TRBJ2-1; 7 bases agree with TRBD2. The V gene end was trimmed by 5 bases and the J gene end by 6 bases; junction bases not matched to a gene: 16. Germline CDR1 reads SGHNT; CDR2 reads YENEEA. The CDR3 sequence is 17 residues long.

The rearrangement joins TRBV30 to TRBJ1-1; maybe TRBD1 (5 bases). The V gene's germline CDR1 is GTSNPN and CDR2 SVGIG (reference sequence). The CDR3 runs 12 residues. Trimming removed 8 bases from V and 0 bases from J, with 10 bases in between. CDR3 residues: CARQLMNTEAFF. CDR3 nucleotides: TGTGCCAGACAGCTTATGAACACTGAAGCTTTCTTT.

CDR3 sequence reads: CASSLASTGSEQYF. The CDR3, as DNA: TGTGCCAGCAGCTTGGCCTCGACAGGGAGCGAGCAGTACTTC. This sequence joins TRBV5-4 and TRBJ2-7; 7 bases fit TRBD1. The J segment lost 6 bases and the V segment lost 0 bases, leaving 6 bases of the junction unmatched. The germline CDR1 and CDR2 sequences are SGHNT and YYREEE (reference sequence). The CDR3 consists of 14 residues.

The V and J genes are TRBV2 and TRBJ2-3; TRBD1 matches at 8 bases. CDR3 length: 14 residues. Germline CDR1 reads SNHLY; CDR2 reads FYNNEI. Trimming cost V 7 bases and J 1 base; bases outside gene matches: 4. CDR3 in amino acids: CASTLGQGTDTQYF. The CDR3 nucleotides read TGTGCCAGCACCCTGGGACAGGGCACAGATACGCAGTATTTT.

The gene calls are TRBV10-2 and TRBJ2-7, with TRBD2 matching 12 bases. This CDR3 spans 18 amino acids. V gave up 4 bases and J gave up 4 bases; unmatched junction bases: 14. Germline CDR1 and CDR2: WSHSY and SAAADI. CDR3 residues: CASSVRGETSGGRYEQYF. In DNA, the CDR3 is TGCGCCAGCAGTGTCCGGGGAGAAACTAGCGGGGGGAGGTACGAGCAGTACTTC.

To note about this clone: Distinct nucleotide sequences in the sample also encode this CDR3. The chain links TRBV6-5 to TRBJ2-7; TRBD1 agrees at 8 bases. V dropped 3 bases and J dropped 2; count of bases not matched to a gene: 3. This CDR3 has 14 amino acids. Germline V gene lookup returns CDR1 MNHEY and CDR2 SVGAGI. CDR3 DNA: TGTGCCAGCAGTTATGACAGGGGTCCCTACGAGCAGTACTTC. The encoded protein is CASSYDRGPYEQYF.

The chain couples TRBV19 to TRBJ2-2; a weak D match, TRBD2 (6 bases). Germline V lookup: CDR1 LNHDA, CDR2 SQIVND (reference sequence). This CDR3 contains 14 residues. Between the trimmed V and J ends, which lost 3 bases and 5 bases, there was a span of 10 bases. CDR3 loop: CASSMWRDTGELFF. CDR3 bases: TGTGCCAGTAGTATGTGGCGGGATACCGGGGAGCTGTTTTTT.

J is TRBJ1-5 and V is TRBV6-1; D may be TRBD1 (6 bases). The CDR3 consists of 13 residues. V lost 1 base to trimming and J lost 9 bases, with 10 bases between them. Germline assignment: CDR1 MNHNS and CDR2 SASEGT. CDR3 coding DNA: TGTGCCAGCAGTGAAGATGGGGGCCTGCCCCAGCATTTT. The encoded protein is CASSEDGGLPQHF.

The chain uses TRBV6-1 and TRBJ1-2; 7 bases agree with TRBD1. The length of the CDR3 is 13 residues. With 5 bases clipped from V and 8 bases from J, the junction kept 8 bases outside the gene matches. CDR1 is MNHNS, CDR2 SASEGT, per germline. The chain's CDR3 is CASSLQGTGGYTF. The CDR3 DNA reads TGTGCCAGCAGTCTACAGGGGACGGGGGGCTACACCTTC.

The chain has TRBV7-9 and TRBJ1-4; D is undetermined. The germline CDR1 and CDR2 sequences are SEHNR and FQNEAQ (reference sequence). CDR3 length: 14 amino acids. V lost 1 base, J lost 8 bases, and 11 bases lay in between. The CDR3 loop reads CASSLVMREEKLFF. The CDR3 DNA reads TGTGCCAGCAGCTTAGTTATGAGGGAGGAAAAACTGTTTTTT.

J is TRBJ1-5 and V is TRBV5-4, with a weak D call TRBD1 (5 bases). This CDR3 region has 13 residues. The V end lost 2 bases, the J end lost 5 bases, and 8 bases lay between the germline ends. The V gene's germline CDR1 is SGHNT and CDR2 YYREEE (reference sequence). The CDR3 DNA sequence: TGTGCCAGCAGCTTAGACAGTCATCAGCCCCAGCATTTT. Protein product: CASSLDSHQPQHF. Together with reference TRBV5-4 and TRBJ1-5, the CDR3 gives the full variable domain: ETGVTQSPTHLIKTRGQQVTLRCSSQSGHNTVSWYQQALGQGPQFIFQYYREEENGRGNFPPRFSGLQFPNYSSELNVNALELDDSALYLCASSLDSHQPQHFGDGTRLSIL.

V usage is TRBV15 and J usage is TRBJ2-3, with D possibly TRBD2 on 6 matching bases. This CDR3 has 13 residues. The germline V gene encodes CDR1 LNHNV and CDR2 YYDKDF (reference sequence). Trimming shortened V by 3 bases and J by 8 bases, and 12 bases separated the two germline ends. Here the CDR3 DNA reads TGTGCCACCAGCAGGGGGTGGCGGGGTACGCAGTATTTT. Protein: CATSRGWRGTQYF.

The chain carries TRBV7-8 and TRBJ2-7, with TRBD2 identical over 7 bases. CDR3 length equals 14 residues. Germline V gene lookup returns CDR1 SGHVS and CDR2 FQNEAQ. Trimming at V came to 3 bases and at J to 2 bases, leaving 4 bases not matched to a gene. CDR3 bases: TGTGCCAGCAGCTTGGGGGGAGGGACCTACGAGCAGTACTTC. Translating it yields CASSLGGGTYEQYF.

The chain has TRBV4-1 and TRBJ2-7, with 9 bases aligning to TRBD2. The germline gives CDR1 MGHRA, CDR2 YSYEKL. V shed 9 bases and J 3 bases; nucleotides not matched to a gene: 3. There are 12 residues in the CDR3. As DNA, the CDR3 is TGCGCCAGTGCAGCGGGGGGCTACGAGCAGTACTTC. Its protein product is CASAAGGYEQYF.

CDR3 loop: CAWRARQGTSTDTQYF. In DNA form, the CDR3 reads TGTGCCTGGAGGGCCCGACAGGGGACAAGCACAGATACGCAGTATTTT. J is TRBJ2-3 and V is TRBV30, with TRBD1 matching over 8 bases. The CDR3 runs 16 residues. The germline V gene has CDR1 GTSNPN and CDR2 SVGIG (reference sequence). V was clipped by 3 bases and J by 0 bases; unmatched bases: 8.

The chain recombines TRBV5-1 with TRBJ2-7; D is possibly TRBD1 (5 bases). V lost 0 bases and J 2 bases, leaving 9 bases between the germline ends. The CDR3 is made up of 14 amino acids. Germline V gene lookup returns CDR1 SGHRS and CDR2 YFSETQ. For the CDR3, the DNA is TGCGCCAGCAGCTTGGCCTCAGGGACCTACGAGCAGTACTTC. Translating gives CASSLASGTYEQYF.

The rearrangement joins TRBV18 to TRBJ1-2; 10 bases are shared with TRBD1. Germline CDR1 reads KGHSH; CDR2 reads LQKENI. CDR3 length: 15 residues. V gave up 2 bases and J gave up 6 bases; unmatched junction bases: 6. The CDR3: CASSPYGQGVDGYTF. DNA for the CDR3: TGTGCCAGCTCACCATATGGACAGGGGGTCGATGGCTACACCTTC. Supplemented by reference TRBV18 and TRBJ1-2, the full variable domain reads NAGVMQNPRHLVRRRGQEARLRCSPMKGHSHVYWYRQLPEEGLKFMVYLQKENIIDESGMPKERFSAEFPKEGPSILRIQQVVRGDSAAYFCASSPYGQGVDGYTFGSGTRLTVV.

V is TRBV21-1 and J is TRBJ1-2. TRBV21-1 is tagged as a pseudogene. CDR3 length equals 15 residues. The CDR3 is CASSKEATGYYGYTF. The CDR3 region has the DNA TGTGCCAGCAGCAAAGAGGCAACGGGTTATTATGGCTACACCTTC.

The chain couples TRBV10-2 to TRBJ2-7; 13 bases are a match to TRBD2. This CDR3 is built from 14 residues. The germline V gene encodes CDR1 WSHSY and CDR2 SAAADI. The ends lost 3 bases at V and 9 bases at J; junction bases unmatched: 5. In nucleotides, the CDR3 is TGCGCCAGCAGTGAAGGGACTAGCGGGGTCGCGCAGTACTTC. Translating it yields CASSEGTSGVAQYF.

V is TRBV7-8 and J is TRBJ1-2; 9 positions agree with TRBD1. The ends lost 2 bases at V and 4 bases at J; junction bases unmatched: 11. In germline, CDR1 is SGHVS, CDR2 FQNEAQ. The CDR3 is made up of 17 amino acids. The CDR3 region is CASSLSLWGQGSYGYTF. CDR3 coding DNA: TGTGCCAGCAGCTTATCCCTATGGGGACAGGGCTCCTATGGCTACACCTTC. The whole variable domain, remainder taken from reference TRBV7-8 and TRBJ1-2, is GAGVSQSPRYKVAKRGQDVALRCDPISGHVSLFWYQQALGQGPEFLTYFQNEAQLDKSGLPSDRFFAERPEGSVSTLKIQRTQQEDSAVYLCASSLSLWGQGSYGYTFGSGTRLTVV.

J is TRBJ2-1 and V is TRBV5-1, with D perhaps matching TRBD2 (6 bases). The CDR3 contains 18 residues. V shed 1 base and J shed 4 bases, with 21 bases lying between them. Germline lookup yields CDR1 SGHRS and CDR2 YFSETQ. CDR3 sequence (DNA): TGCGCCAGCAGCTTGCGGCTGAGGGGTGGCGGGGCTTACAATGAGCAGTTCTTC. Translation gives CASSLRLRGGGAYNEQFF.

The chain employs TRBV10-3 and TRBJ2-7, with 8 positions matching TRBD2. The CDR3 is made up of 12 amino acids. Germline V gene lookup returns CDR1 ENHRY and CDR2 SYGVKD. V was clipped by 10 bases and J by 1 base; unmatched bases: 3. The CDR3 sequence: CATKRGSYEQYF. CDR3 coding DNA: TGTGCCACAAAGCGGGGGTCCTACGAGCAGTACTTC.

The chain links TRBV30 to TRBJ2-7; no firm D call. Trimming removed 4 bases from V and 2 bases from J, with 15 bases in between. Germline V lookup: CDR1 GTSNPN, CDR2 SVGIG (reference sequence). This CDR3 is built from 14 residues. The CDR3 DNA sequence: TGTGCCTGGACGCTCGTACAAAACCCCTACGAGCAGTACTTC. It translates to CAWTLVQNPYEQYF.

The rearrangement uses TRBV5-6 and TRBJ1-1; D unclear. V dropped 7 bases and J dropped 0 bases, with 16 bases sitting between them. The CDR3 is 15 amino acids. CDR1 and CDR2 (germline): SGHDT, YYEEEE. CDR3 bases: TGTGCCAGCGGTCCACAGCTCTACATGAACACTGAAGCTTTCTTT. Amino acids: CASGPQLYMNTEAFF. Full variable domain (remainder filled in from reference TRBV5-6 and TRBJ1-1): DAGVTQSPTHLIKTRGQQVTLRCSPKSGHDTVSWYQQALGQGPQFIFQYYEEEERQRGNFPDRFSGHQFPNYSSELNVNALLLGDSALYLCASGPQLYMNTEAFFGQGTRLTVV.

The chain carries TRBV5-6 and TRBJ2-7; 10 bases align to TRBD1. CDR1 SGHDT and CDR2 YYEEEE come from the germline V gene. The ends lost 4 bases at V and 3 bases at J; junction bases unmatched: 4. CDR3 size: 14 residues. The CDR3: CASSRTGGFYEQYF. The CDR3 DNA reads TGTGCCAGCAGCAGGACAGGGGGTTTCTACGAGCAGTACTTC.